This T cell receptor (beta chain) was captured in a study of tumor-infiltrating lymphocytes in primary liver carcinoma. The approximately 17-34 mg bulk tissue piece was not sorted before simultaneous RNA and DNA extraction. Chronic HBV infection affected patients, none of whom had received treatment. Making TCR beta cDNA involved 400 to 600 ng total RNA and a constant-region primer. Libraries of TCR beta came from three nested multiplex PCR rounds with slightly modified ARM-PCR. Forward primers for TRBV1-TRBV30 and a C-beta reverse primer served the first two PCR rounds, at roughly 10 cycles each. TCRdb re-called the multiplex PCR reads through MiXCR, storing one row per CDR3 protein. The data show some 30,000 distinct CDR3 sequences, with roughly 78% seen just once and about 30% held by the top ten. This clonotype is deemed medium-sized. Its antigen is not identified. Notes on the study in general: Only about 8-25% of top clones occurred in every one of the five tumor regions.

The CDR3 sequence is 13 residues long. Germline assignment: CDR1 SGHAT and CDR2 FQNNGV. With 3 bases removed from V and 7 bases from J, the gap between germline ends came to 7 bases. The material sequenced was liver tumor tissue from sampling region 3. The subset was: tumor region T3, left-lateral pole. This TCR came from a woman under 40 with primary liver carcinoma and hepatitis B virus infection. This chain links TRBV11-2 with TRBJ1-6; no firm D call. The CDR3 sequence is CASSFVMNSPLHF. As DNA, the CDR3 is TGTGCCAGCAGCTTTGTAATGAATTCACCCCTCCACTTT.